Listed below are T cell receptor beta chains from one sample, sequenced in a study of CD8+ T cells in alopecia areata. Profiling relied on immunoSEQ multiplex PCR, and the TCRdb table lists in-frame clones only, not all of them. This table holds roughly 120,000 clones, roughly 60% found once. Specimen: CD8+ T cells sorted from blood, collected at week 4, from a patient treated with tofacitinib. Source of these receptors: a human donor with alopecia areata. Each CDR3 is given with its conserved first and last residue. A D gene is named only where the DNA matches it firmly. Rows give clone size only sometimes, using once, few, many, or a class for an expanded clone.

d_gene	abundance	j_gene	v_gene	len	CDR3nt	CDR3aa
TRBD1	NA	TRBJ1-1	TRBV6-5	13	TGTGCCAGCAGTCTATACGGACAGGCCCAGGCTTTCTTT	CASSLYGQAQAFF
NA	NA	TRBJ2-5	TRBV18	12	TGTGCCAGCTCACCTCGACCGGAGACCCAGTACTTC	CASSPRPETQYF
TRBD2	once	TRBJ2-3	TRBV4-3	15	TGCGCCAGCAGCCAAGATTGGGCGGGGGGGGATACGCAGTATTTT	CASSQDWAGGDTQYF
NA	NA	TRBJ2-1	TRBV11-2	16	TGTGCCAGCAGCTTAGATGGAGGGGCAGGGAAAGGTGAGCAGTTCTTC	CASSLDGGAGKGEQFF
TRBD2	few	TRBJ2-5	TRBV27	16	TGTGCCAGCAGACCACTAGCGGGGGGGCTCCAAGAGACCCAGTACTTC	CASRPLAGGLQETQYF
NA	few	TRBJ2-1	TRBV7-9	13	TGTGCCAGCAGCCTGGACGGATACAATGAGCAGTTCTTC	CASSLDGYNEQFF
NA	NA	TRBJ1-1	TRBV27	14	TGTGCCAGCAGTTTATATCGGGGGGAGACTGAAGCTTTCTTT	CASSLYRGETEAFF
TRBD1	once	TRBJ2-5	TRBV6-5	15	TGTGCCAGCAGACGCGGGACAGGGGGCTTAGAGACCCAGTACTTC	CASRRGTGGLETQYF
TRBD1	NA	TRBJ2-7	TRBV5-4	14	TGTGCCAGCAGCGCGGACAGGGTCTCCTACGAGCAGTACTTC	CASSADRVSYEQYF
NA	once	TRBJ1-6	TRBV9	12	TGTGCCAGCAGCGAGGGGAATTCACCCCTCCACTTT	CASSEGNSPLHF
NA	NA	TRBJ1-2	TRBV30	12	TGTGCCTCGGAAGGGGGAGCGAATGGCTACACCTTC	CASEGGANGYTF